A single sample gave rise to the 19 T cell receptor beta chains below, sequenced in a study of cytomegalovirus exposure and HLA in healthy donors. Amplification used 60 Vbeta primers and 13 Jbeta primers. Measured with immunoSEQ multiplex PCR; TCRdb has only the in-frame clones, and not every one. The sample consists of about 130,000 clones, 65% to 70% of them appearing once. The material sequenced was PBMCs. These receptors originate from a human donor in good health.

The chain recombines TRBV10-3 with TRBJ2-1; D gene uncertain. V gave up 9 bases and J gave up 0 bases, with 9 bases separating them. Germline CDR1 ENHRY, CDR2 SYGVKD. This CDR3 has 13 residues. The CDR3 protein is CAIPTPSYNEQFF. CDR3 bases: TGTGCCATTCCGACACCCTCCTACAATGAGCAGTTCTTC.

The V and J genes are TRBV7-2 and TRBJ2-3; TRBD2 agrees at 11 bases. Losses at the gene ends were 3 bases for V and 4 bases for J; bases not matched to a gene: 3. Germline V gene data show CDR1 as SGHTA and CDR2 as FQGNSA. The CDR3 runs 15 residues. The CDR3 DNA follows: TGTGCCAGCAGCTTTAGCGGGAGGGCCGCAGATACGCAGTATTTT. This gives the protein CASSFSGRAADTQYF.

The chain employs TRBV5-1 and TRBJ1-4; no clear D. CDR3 length: 15 amino acids. Trimming took off 4 bases at V and 5 bases at J, with 15 bases between the two ends. Germline V CDR1 and CDR2: SGHRS, YFSETQ. The CDR3 protein is CASSPDGGPNEKLFF. The CDR3 DNA is TGCGCCAGCAGCCCCGACGGAGGTCCGAATGAAAAACTGTTTTTT.

CDR3 amino acids: CASKGLAGGLGGYNEQFF. The CDR3 coding sequence is TGTGCCAGCAAGGGACTAGCGGGAGGATTAGGGGGTTACAATGAGCAGTTCTTC. This sequence joins TRBV27 and TRBJ2-1, with 15 bases lining up with TRBD2. Germline V gene lookup returns CDR1 MNHEY and CDR2 SMNVEV (reference sequence). The CDR3 has 18 amino acids. The V segment lost 7 bases and the J segment 4 bases; nucleotides outside the gene matches: 11.

The chain joins TRBV27 to TRBJ2-3; 10 nucleotides line up with TRBD1. The CDR3 length is 19 residues. V lost 4 bases, J lost 4 bases, and 17 bases stayed unmatched. Germline CDR1 MNHEY, CDR2 SMNVEV (reference sequence). CDR3 protein: CASSSSVQRTGGRADTQYF. CDR3 DNA: TGTGCCAGCAGTTCCTCGGTTCAGAGGACAGGGGGACGCGCAGATACGCAGTATTTT.

This clone was picked up a small number of times. The genes are TRBV28 and TRBJ2-7; TRBD2 is a possible D gene (6 bases). The germline CDR1 and CDR2 sequences are MDHEN and SYDVKM. V was cut by 3 bases and J by 6 bases, with 18 bases left in between. The CDR3 has 15 amino acids. Written as DNA, the CDR3 is TGTGCCAGCAGTTTTTATCGGGAGTCTTCCCGCGAGCAGTACTTC. The encoded protein is CASSFYRESSREQYF.

J is TRBJ1-1 and V is TRBV18; tentative D call: TRBD1 (5 bases). Germline V gene sequence: CDR1 KGHSH, CDR2 LQKENI. This CDR3 is 15 amino acids long. V lost 2 bases and J 4 bases, leaving 14 bases between the germline ends. The CDR3 DNA is TGTGCCAGCTCACCATTGGGGGAAGCGGGCACTGAAGCTTTCTTT. It translates to CASSPLGEAGTEAFF.

The chain recombines TRBV29-1 with TRBJ2-5; the D gene is possibly TRBD1 (6 bases). This CDR3 contains 13 residues. The V gene lost 6 bases and the J gene lost 4 bases, with 15 bases spanning the gap. Germline CDR1 and CDR2: SQVTM and ANQGSEA. The CDR3 DNA reads as TGCAGCGTCCCTGCCAGGGGTGGAGAGACCCAGTACTTC. Its translation: CSVPARGGETQYF.

This chain uses TRBV15 with TRBJ2-2; D ambiguous. CDR3 size: 13 residues. Germline V gene data show CDR1 as LNHNV and CDR2 as YYDKDF (reference sequence). V dropped 0 bases and J dropped 5 bases, with 4 bases sitting between them. CDR3 sequence reads: CATSRDMTGELFF. CDR3 coding DNA: TGTGCCACCAGCAGAGACATGACCGGGGAGCTGTTTTTT.

For the CDR3, the DNA is TGCGCCAGCAGCTTGCTTGGGACAGGAGCCTACGAGCAGTACTTC. Its translation: CASSLLGTGAYEQYF. The chain is built from TRBV5-1 and TRBJ2-7, with 8 positions matching TRBD1. This CDR3 has 15 residues. V shed 1 base, J shed 2 bases, and the junction held 5 bases outside the gene matches. Germline-derived CDR1 and CDR2 are SGHRS and YFSETQ.

This clone turned up a few times. The chain uses TRBV7-6 and TRBJ1-2, with no clear D. CDR1 is SGHVS and CDR2 is FNYEAQ in the germline V gene. The CDR3 runs to 14 residues. With 1 base removed from V and 8 bases from J, the gap between germline ends came to 14 bases. CDR3 in DNA: TGTGCCAGCAGCTTAGGCCCAGAAACGTACGGCTACACCTTC. Protein sequence: CASSLGPETYGYTF.

The chain couples TRBV11-2 to TRBJ2-7; tentatively, D is TRBD1 (5 bases). Trimming left V 4 bases short and J 7 bases short, with 11 bases between. The CDR3 contains 12 residues. Germline V gene sequence: CDR1 SGHAT, CDR2 FQNNGV. CDR3 amino acids: CASSSDNLEQYF. The CDR3 bases are TGTGCCAGCAGCTCGGACAATCTGGAGCAGTACTTC. The variable domain in full, with the rest retrieved from reference TRBV11-2 and TRBJ2-7, is EAGVAQSPRYKIIEKRQSVAFWCNPISGHATLYWYQQILGQGPKLLIQFQNNGVVDDSQLPKDRFSAERLKGVDSTLKIQPAKLEDSAVYLCASSSDNLEQYFGPGTRLTVT.

V gene TRBV11-3 combines with J gene TRBJ2-1, with D possibly matching TRBD2 (5 bases). Looked up from germline, CDR1 is SGHNT and CDR2 is YENEEA. Trimming left V 5 bases short and J 7 bases short, with 21 bases between. This CDR3 is 16 amino acids long. The CDR3 sequence is CASSPLEVSSRNEQFF. In DNA, the CDR3 is TGTGCCAGCAGCCCCTTGGAGGTTTCTAGCAGGAATGAGCAGTTCTTC.

V usage is TRBV7-2 and J usage is TRBJ1-2, with D tentatively TRBD1 (5 bases). This CDR3 comprises 14 residues. The germline gives CDR1 SGHTA, CDR2 FQGNSA. V was trimmed by 1 base and J by 2 bases, leaving 8 bases between them. CDR3: CASSLDRGNYGYTF. In DNA form, the CDR3 reads TGTGCCAGCAGCTTAGATCGGGGGAACTATGGCTACACCTTC.

The gene calls are TRBV19 and TRBJ2-1; TRBD2 matches at 8 bases. The V and J ends lost 1 base and 6 bases, in that order; junction bases with no gene match: 11. Germline V CDR1 and CDR2: LNHDA, SQIVND (reference sequence). This CDR3 spans 17 amino acids. CDR3 in amino acids: CASSIVVSSGGLNEQFF. The CDR3 DNA follows: TGTGCCAGTAGTATAGTCGTATCCAGCGGGGGCCTCAATGAGCAGTTCTTC.

The chain couples TRBV9 to TRBJ2-2; 11 nucleotides agree with TRBD2. CDR3 length: 16 amino acids. V gave up 7 bases and J gave up 6 bases; unmatched junction bases: 11. Germline V CDR1 and CDR2: SGDLS, YYNGEE. The CDR3 loop reads CASGGLAGGSSGELFF. DNA of the CDR3: TGTGCCAGCGGGGGTCTAGCGGGAGGTAGTTCCGGGGAGCTGTTTTTT.

CDR3 protein: CASRQGLSYGYTF. The CDR3 nucleotides are TGTGCCAGCAGGCAGGGCCTGAGCTATGGCTACACCTTC. This rearrangement joins TRBV28 to TRBJ1-2, with D possibly matching TRBD1 (5 bases). In germline, CDR1 is MDHEN, CDR2 SYDVKM. V shed 6 bases and J shed 4 bases, with 12 bases lying between them. The CDR3 runs to 13 residues.

Here the CDR3 DNA reads TGTGCCAGCTCCCCAATCCCCCCGACTAGTGAGCAGTACTTC. This translates into CASSPIPPTSEQYF. This sequence joins TRBV18 and TRBJ2-7; D is possibly TRBD2 (6 bases). Germline CDR1 KGHSH, CDR2 LQKENI. The CDR3 length is 14 residues. Trimming left V 6 bases short and J 7 bases short, with 19 bases between.

This chain uses TRBV29-1 with TRBJ2-7; 9 nucleotides match TRBD2. Trimming took 1 base from V and 6 from J; bases not matched to a gene: 7. The CDR3 covers 14 residues. CDR1 and CDR2 (germline): SQVTM, ANQGSEA. For the CDR3, the DNA is TGCAGCGTTGAAGGTGGGACTAGCCTGGGCGAGCAGTACTTC. Translation gives CSVEGGTSLGEQYF.